Shown below are 26 T cell receptor beta chains from a single sample sequenced in a study of shared clonotypes between healthy human individuals. The method was immunoSEQ multiplex PCR; TCRdb's version includes in-frame clones alone and lacks a portion of them. Altogether a few million clones are present, 90% to 95% being singletons, with the ten largest covering more than 0.12%. Material: naive CD4+ T cells sorted from blood. Subset given: CD45RA+ positively selected. Source of these receptors: a man in his late teens or twenties in good health.

The chain carries TRBV5-1 and TRBJ1-1; perhaps TRBD1 as D (6 bases). V was pared by 0 bases and J by 0 bases, with 15 bases between. Germline CDR1 is SGHRS and CDR2 is YFSETQ. This CDR3 region has 17 residues. The CDR3 sequence: CASSLERGKNMNTEAFF. The CDR3 DNA sequence: TGCGCCAGCAGCTTGGAAAGGGGGAAAAATATGAACACTGAAGCTTTCTTT.

V usage is TRBV28 and J usage is TRBJ1-1; a weak D match, TRBD1 (6 bases). Germline V gene sequence: CDR1 MDHEN, CDR2 SYDVKM. The CDR3 loop spans 15 amino acids. V dropped 8 bases and J dropped 1 base, with 17 bases sitting between them. DNA for the CDR3: TGTGCCAGCCATACCCCCGGGGGCGCGAACACTGAAGCTTTCTTT. Encoded protein: CASHTPGGANTEAFF.

This clone was detected only once. The rearrangement joins TRBV7-2 to TRBJ1-3; tentatively, D is TRBD1 (5 bases). The germline gives CDR1 SGHTA, CDR2 FQGNSA. The germline V and J ends were trimmed by 1 base and 3 bases, with 7 bases remaining between them. The CDR3 totals 14 residues. The CDR3 coding sequence is TGTGCCAGCAGCTTAGGGGGGTATGGAAACACCATATATTTT. It encodes CASSLGGYGNTIYF.

This chain joins TRBV6-5 and TRBJ1-2; 11 nucleotides align to TRBD1. V shed 0 bases and J 7 bases; nucleotides not matched to a gene: 7. Germline values: CDR1 MNHEY, CDR2 SVGAGI. This CDR3 has 16 residues. The CDR3 region has the DNA TGTGCCAGCAGTTACTCGAAAGGACAGGGGGCAAGTGGCTACACCTTC. As protein: CASSYSKGQGASGYTF.

The gene calls are TRBV6-5 and TRBJ2-7, with 11 bases identical to TRBD2. After removal of 6 bases from V and 2 bases from J, the junction contained 3 bases not matched to a gene. This CDR3 spans 14 amino acids. CDR1 MNHEY and CDR2 SVGAGI come from the germline V gene. The CDR3 loop is CASRSSGGPYEQYF. CDR3 DNA: TGTGCCAGCAGATCTAGCGGGGGGCCCTACGAGCAGTACTTC.

This clone was recorded only once. V and J are TRBV28 and TRBJ1-5; no firm D call. The germline CDR1 and CDR2 sequences are MDHEN and SYDVKM. The CDR3 is 13 residues long. The V and J ends lost 3 bases and 2 bases respectively, with 5 bases between them. The CDR3 reads CASSFEGNQPQHF. DNA for the CDR3: TGTGCCAGCAGTTTCGAGGGCAATCAGCCCCAGCATTTT.

This chain connects TRBV5-1 to TRBJ2-7; tentatively, D is TRBD2 (6 bases). Trimming cost V 0 bases and J 2 bases, with 12 bases left between them. Per the germline V gene, CDR1 is SGHRS and CDR2 is YFSETQ. This CDR3 contains 15 residues. The CDR3 here is CASSLEPSAPYEQYF. CDR3 coding DNA: TGCGCCAGCAGCTTGGAACCTAGCGCACCCTACGAGCAGTACTTC.

The rearrangement joins TRBV5-4 to TRBJ2-1, with 8 bases that match TRBD1. Trimming took 0 bases from V and 4 from J; bases not matched to a gene: 3. This CDR3 spans 15 amino acids. Looked up from germline, CDR1 is SGHNT and CDR2 is YYREEE (reference sequence). This CDR3 reads CASSLVGTGYNEQFF. The CDR3 coding sequence is TGTGCCAGCAGCTTGGTAGGGACAGGATACAATGAGCAGTTCTTC.

The gene calls are TRBV6-1 and TRBJ1-2; tentatively, D is TRBD1 (6 bases). Germline V gene data show CDR1 as MNHNS and CDR2 as SASEGT. The V and J ends lost 0 bases and 4 bases respectively, with 12 bases between them. This CDR3 is 15 amino acids long. Here the CDR3 reads CASSEASLGGYGYTF. CDR3 DNA: TGTGCCAGCAGTGAAGCTTCATTAGGGGGCTATGGCTACACCTTC.

The chain combines TRBV30 with TRBJ1-5; D may be TRBD1 (5 bases). Trimming pared 4 bases from V and 3 bases from J, leaving 13 bases between. CDR1 and CDR2 (germline): GTSNPN, SVGIG (reference sequence). This CDR3 contains 14 residues. CDR3 loop: CAWTEGSPNQPQHF. CDR3 coding DNA: TGTGCCTGGACCGAGGGGTCTCCCAATCAGCCCCAGCATTTT.

The table lists this clone with a few counts. V is TRBV30 and J is TRBJ1-1; 7 bases are shared with TRBD1. J lost 1 base, V lost 4 bases, and 12 bases had no gene match. The CDR3 is 16 amino acids. Germline loops: CDR1 GTSNPN, CDR2 SVGIG (reference sequence). CDR3 coding DNA: TGTGCCTGGACTCGAGGGGACAGACTTCAGAACACTGAAGCTTTCTTT. As protein: CAWTRGDRLQNTEAFF. The full variable domain, its missing parts supplied by reference TRBV30 and TRBJ1-1, is SQTIHQWPATLVQPVGSPLSLECTVEGTSNPNLYWYRQAAGRGLQLLFYSVGIGQISSEVPQNLSASRPQDRQFILSSKKLLLSDSGFYLCAWTRGDRLQNTEAFFGQGTRLTVV.

Comments on this clone: At one end, the junction sequence differs from germline, possibly due to a read error. The V gene is TRBV7-9, the J gene TRBJ2-2; 10 bases are a match to TRBD1. Germline V lookup: CDR1 SEHNR, CDR2 FQNEAQ (reference sequence). This CDR3 region has 17 residues. Here the CDR3 DNA reads TGTGCCAGCGGCTTGGAGAAGGGACAGGGGTCAACCGGGGAGCTGTTTTTT. Protein product: CASGLEKGQGSTGELFF. Full variable domain (missing parts from reference TRBV7-9 and TRBJ2-2): DTGVSQNPRHKITKRGQNVTFRCDPISEHNRLYWYRQTLGQGPEFLTYFQNEAQLEKSRLLSDRFSAERPKGSFSTLEIQRTEQGDSAMYLCASGLEKGQGSTGELFFGEGSRLTVL.

The gene calls are TRBV7-9 and TRBJ2-2, with D hard to call. The germline V and J ends were trimmed by 4 bases and 2 bases, with 14 bases remaining between them. The germline gives CDR1 SEHNR, CDR2 FQNEAQ (reference sequence). The CDR3 is 16 residues long. As DNA, the CDR3 is TGTGCCAGCAGCTCGTCAGCAAGGCCCAACACCGGGGAGCTGTTTTTT. This encodes CASSSSARPNTGELFF.

This chain uses TRBV7-9 with TRBJ2-1, with a weak D call TRBD2 (6 bases). With 2 bases removed from V and 2 bases from J, the gap between germline ends came to 13 bases. The germline V gene encodes CDR1 SEHNR and CDR2 FQNEAQ (reference sequence). The CDR3 is 16 amino acids. As DNA, the CDR3 is TGTGCCAGCAGCTTACTAGGCGGGAAGACCTACAATGAGCAGTTCTTC. This encodes CASSLLGGKTYNEQFF.

This clone was counted a single time. The CDR3 DNA sequence: TGCAGCGGCGGCGGGGGAACCTACGAGCAGTACTTC. Translated, it gives CSGGGGTYEQYF. The gene calls are TRBV29-1 and TRBJ2-7; 7 bases are shared with TRBD2. V dropped 7 bases and J dropped 2; count of bases not matched to a gene: 5. Germline-derived CDR1 and CDR2 are SQVTM and ANQGSEA. The CDR3 totals 12 residues.

This clone was picked up a small number of times. The same CDR3 can be traced to other DNA sequences in this sample. The gene calls are TRBV19 and TRBJ1-1; D call uncertain. Germline values: CDR1 LNHDA, CDR2 SQIVND (reference sequence). The CDR3 consists of 14 residues. The ends were cut back, 4 bases at V and 1 base at J, with 10 bases in the middle. This CDR3 is CASSSWTGNTEAFF. CDR3 DNA: TGTGCCAGTAGTAGCTGGACGGGGAACACTGAAGCTTTCTTT.

The rearrangement uses TRBV25-1 and TRBJ2-7; no reliable D call. The germline V gene encodes CDR1 MGHDK and CDR2 SYGVNS. The CDR3 sequence is 13 residues long. The V and J ends lost 4 bases and 1 base respectively, with 8 bases between them. The DNA for the CDR3 is TGTGCCAGCAGTGCGGCGATTTCCTACGAGCAGTACTTC. Its translation is CASSAAISYEQYF.

This clone was observed a few times. The chain is built from TRBV5-1 and TRBJ2-7; 10 nucleotides agree with TRBD1. Germline assignment: CDR1 SGHRS and CDR2 YFSETQ. V was clipped by 4 bases and J by 5 bases; unmatched bases: 9. The CDR3 sequence is 15 residues long. The CDR3 bases are TGCGCCAGCAGCCAAGGACAGGGGGGAATGAACGAGCAGTACTTC. Amino acids: CASSQGQGGMNEQYF.

The CDR3 DNA sequence: TGTGCCAGCAGTTCAGACGTTTTAGTAGGCTACACCTTC. Translating gives CASSSDVLVGYTF. The chain links TRBV7-2 to TRBJ1-2; D unclear. The CDR3 sequence is 13 residues long. Germline V gives CDR1 SGHTA, CDR2 FQGNSA. Trimming cost V 6 bases and J 8 bases, with 16 bases left between them.

This rearrangement joins TRBV2 to TRBJ1-5; no reliable D call. The CDR3 covers 13 residues. Trimming stripped 2 bases from V and 7 bases from J, with 9 bases between. Germline values: CDR1 SNHLY, CDR2 FYNNEI. The CDR3 region has the DNA TGTGCCAGCAGTGAAAGGGAGACGCAGCCCCAGCATTTT. This translates into CASSERETQPQHF.

V is TRBV6-4 and J is TRBJ2-7, with 9 bases aligning to TRBD1. Per the germline V gene, CDR1 is MRHNA and CDR2 is SNTAGT. The length of the CDR3 is 16 residues. V trimming: 0 bases; J trimming: 4 bases; junction bases outside the gene matches: 7. CDR3 protein: CASSDSNGTGKYEQYF. CDR3 sequence (DNA): TGTGCCAGCAGTGACTCGAACGGGACAGGGAAGTACGAGCAGTACTTC.

This sequence joins TRBV28 and TRBJ2-7; 10 bases align to TRBD1. Losses at the gene ends were 5 bases for V and 4 bases for J; bases not matched to a gene: 8. Germline lookup yields CDR1 MDHEN and CDR2 SYDVKM. This CDR3 region has 15 residues. Here the CDR3 reads CASSQPGQGLYEQYF. The DNA of the CDR3 is TGTGCCAGCAGTCAACCGGGACAGGGGCTTTACGAGCAGTACTTC.

The rearrangement links TRBV10-3 to TRBJ2-2, with D hard to call. This CDR3 region has 11 residues. Germline V CDR1 and CDR2: ENHRY, SYGVKD. Trimming removed 2 bases from V and 7 bases from J, with 2 bases in between. The CDR3 region is CAISEVGELFF. CDR3 sequence (DNA): TGTGCCATCAGTGAGGTCGGGGAGCTGTTTTTT.

The V call is TRBV28, the J call TRBJ1-2, with D hard to call. Looked up from germline, CDR1 is MDHEN and CDR2 is SYDVKM. This CDR3 has 15 amino acids. With 3 bases removed from V and 0 bases from J, the gap between germline ends came to 11 bases. The DNA for the CDR3 is TGTGCCAGCAGTTTTATTCCAGATGCTAACTATGGCTACACCTTC. As protein: CASSFIPDANYGYTF.

The chain couples TRBV27 to TRBJ2-2, with 10 bases lining up with TRBD1. This CDR3 contains 15 residues. The V gene's germline CDR1 is MNHEY and CDR2 SMNVEV (reference sequence). With 4 bases clipped from V and 7 bases from J, the junction kept 6 bases outside the gene matches. In DNA form, the CDR3 reads TGTGCCAGCAGTTCTTGGACAGGGGGGGTCGGGGAGCTGTTTTTT. This encodes CASSSWTGGVGELFF.

The rearrangement links TRBV6-1 to TRBJ2-5; 8 nucleotides agree with TRBD2. V trimming: 3 bases; J trimming: 1 base; junction bases outside the gene matches: 4. There are 15 residues in the CDR3. Germline loops: CDR1 MNHNS, CDR2 SASEGT. The CDR3 DNA sequence: TGTGCCAGCAGTGAGTTGACTAGCGCCCAAGAGACCCAGTACTTC. Protein sequence: CASSELTSAQETQYF.